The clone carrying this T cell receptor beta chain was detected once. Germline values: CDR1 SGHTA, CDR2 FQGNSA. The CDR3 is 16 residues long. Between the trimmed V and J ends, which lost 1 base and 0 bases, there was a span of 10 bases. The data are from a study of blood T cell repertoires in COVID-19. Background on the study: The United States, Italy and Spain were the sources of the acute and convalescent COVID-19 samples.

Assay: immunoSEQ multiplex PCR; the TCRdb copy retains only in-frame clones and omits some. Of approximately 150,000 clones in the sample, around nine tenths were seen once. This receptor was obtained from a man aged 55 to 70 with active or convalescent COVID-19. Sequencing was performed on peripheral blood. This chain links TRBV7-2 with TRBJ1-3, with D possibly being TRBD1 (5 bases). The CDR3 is CASSLGPGRSGNTIYF. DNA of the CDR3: TGTGCCAGCAGCTTAGGACCAGGGCGCTCTGGAAACACCATATATTTT. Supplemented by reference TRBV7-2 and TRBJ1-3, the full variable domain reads GAGVSQSPSNKVTEKGKDVELRCDPISGHTALYWYRQSLGQGLEFLIYFQGNSAPDKSGLPSDRFSAERTGGSVSTLTIQRTQQEDSAVYLCASSLGPGRSGNTIYFGEGSWLTVV.